This entry lists 29 T cell receptor beta chains sequenced from one sample in a study of blood T cell repertoires in COVID-19. TCRdb keeps only in-frame clones here, not all; method: immunoSEQ multiplex PCR. Of a few hundred thousand clones listed, over 80% are singletons. Sequenced sample: peripheral blood. All receptors come from a man aged 30-40 years who had recovered from COVID-19.

CDR3 DNA sequence: TGCGCCAGCAGGGTGTTAGGGCTAGCGGGGCCCTACGAGCAGTACGTC. This sequence encodes CASRVLGLAGPYEQYV. This chain links TRBV5-1 with TRBJ2-7, with 9 bases aligning to TRBD2. CDR3 length: 16 amino acids. Germline V gene sequence: CDR1 SGHRS, CDR2 YFSETQ. After removal of 5 bases from V and 2 bases from J, the junction contained 11 bases not matched to a gene.

The CDR3 reads CASSSHLQVRGSPLHF. The CDR3 nucleotides are TGTGCCAGCAGCTCCCACCTTCAAGTACGAGGTTCACCCCTCCACTTT. The chain employs TRBV13 and TRBJ1-6; D unresolved. V lost 4 bases, J lost 9 bases, and 19 bases lay in between. Germline CDR1 is PRHDT and CDR2 is FYEKMQ (reference sequence). The CDR3 has 16 residues.

This sequence joins TRBV3-1 (or the pseudogene TRBV3-2) and TRBJ1-3, with D maybe TRBD1 (5 bases). Germline CDR1 LGHDT, CDR2 YNNKEL (reference sequence). Trimming pared 0 bases from V and 0 bases from J, leaving 21 bases between. CDR3 length equals 20 residues. The CDR3 protein is CASSQDRVPLLSFSGNTIYF. As DNA, the CDR3 is TGTGCCAGCAGCCAAGACAGGGTGCCACTCCTATCGTTCTCTGGAAACACCATATATTTT.

The CDR3 spells CASSSDRDQQFF. Written as DNA, the CDR3 is TGTGCCAGCAGTTCCGACAGGGATCAGCAGTTCTTC. The chain joins TRBV2 to TRBJ2-1, with 7 bases that match TRBD1. This CDR3 is 12 amino acids long. CDR1 is SNHLY, CDR2 FYNNEI, per germline. Germline trimming cut 5 bases from V and 11 bases from J; bases unmatched to any gene: 6.

The chain has TRBV12-3 or TRBV12-4 and TRBJ2-5; perhaps TRBD2 as D (7 bases). Trimming removed 6 bases from V and 5 bases from J, with 10 bases in between. The CDR3 has 12 amino acids. CDR3 in DNA: TGTGCCAGCAGCGGGGGGCTCGAGACCCAGTACTTC. It codes for CASSGGLETQYF.

The CDR3 DNA sequence: TGTGCCAGCAGCGCGTCGGGGGACACTGAAGCTTTCTTT. As protein: CASSASGDTEAFF. The chain uses TRBV7-3 and TRBJ1-1; a possible D gene is TRBD1 (5 bases). From germline, CDR1 is SGHTA and CDR2 FQGTGA. There are 13 residues in the CDR3. The V and J ends lost 5 bases and 3 bases respectively, with 10 bases between them.

This clone has only a few counts. The V and J genes are TRBV11-2 and TRBJ2-1; D call uncertain. The CDR3 extends over 16 amino acids. V was trimmed by 0 bases and J by 7 bases, leaving 16 bases between them. Germline V gene sequence: CDR1 SGHAT, CDR2 FQNNGV. This CDR3 reads CASSLEVLTPGNEQFF. CDR3 DNA: TGTGCCAGCAGCTTAGAAGTCTTGACGCCCGGGAATGAGCAGTTCTTC.

The chain is built from TRBV27 and TRBJ1-1; D possibly corresponds to TRBD1 (6 bases). The CDR3 length is 14 residues. Trimming pared 5 bases from V and 12 bases from J, leaving 22 bases between. Germline V CDR1 and CDR2: MNHEY, SMNVEV (reference sequence). The CDR3 coding sequence is TGTGCCAGCAGTCCGTCCCCAGGGGCCCTCGCGTCTTTCTTT. It translates to CASSPSPGALASFF.

This clone was found a few times. Its ends do not fully match the called genes, so a read error is possible. The genes are TRBV16 and TRBJ1-3; D unresolved. Germline loops: CDR1 KGHSY, CDR2 FQNENV. The CDR3 totals 14 residues. The CDR3 loop is CASRQSYFRNTIYF. In nucleotides, the CDR3 is TGTGCCAGCAGACAATCCTACTTTCGAAACACCATATATTTT. The full variable domain, completed using reference TRBV16 and TRBJ1-3, is GEEVAQTPKHLVRGEGQKAKLYCAPIKGHSYVFWYQQVLKNEFKFLISFQNENVFDETGMPKERFSAKCLPNSPCSLEIQATKLEDSAVYFCASRQSYFRNTIYFGEGSWLTVV.

This chain joins TRBV20-1 and TRBJ2-1; the D is unclear. The V gene lost 3 bases and the J gene lost 3 bases, with 3 bases spanning the gap. The germline V gene encodes CDR1 DFQATT and CDR2 SNEGSKA (reference sequence). This CDR3 region has 11 residues. The CDR3 region is CSASHYNEQFF. The CDR3, as DNA: TGCAGTGCTAGCCACTACAATGAGCAGTTCTTC.

V gene TRBV4-1 combines with J gene TRBJ2-2; D gene uncertain. Trimming took 4 bases from V and 1 from J, leaving 4 bases between them. The V gene's germline CDR1 is MGHRA and CDR2 YSYEKL. The CDR3 spans 13 residues. The CDR3 DNA reads TGCGCCAGCAGCCTCCGGAACACCGGGGAGCTGTTTTTT. This codes for CASSLRNTGELFF.

The CDR3 loop reads CASSALETGELFF. CDR3 bases: TGTGCCAGCAGTGCCCTGGAGACCGGGGAGCTGTTTTTT. V gene TRBV6-4 combines with J gene TRBJ2-2; unclear D gene. The V gene's germline CDR1 is MRHNA and CDR2 SNTAGT. V lost 4 bases and J 5 bases, leaving 8 bases between the germline ends. The CDR3 covers 13 residues.

The rearrangement links TRBV7-3 to TRBJ1-1; D not certain. CDR3 length equals 13 residues. Germline V lookup: CDR1 SGHTA, CDR2 FQGTGA. V gave up 5 bases and J gave up 0 bases, with 7 bases separating them. CDR3 sequence reads: CASSPSMNTEAFF. The CDR3 nucleotides read TGTGCCAGCAGCCCGTCTATGAACACTGAAGCTTTCTTT. The full variable domain, in which reference TRBV7-3 and TRBJ1-1 provide the parts outside the CDR3, is GAGVSQTPSNKVTEKGKYVELRCDPISGHTALYWYRQSLGQGPEFLIYFQGTGAADDSGLPNDRFFAVRPEGSVSTLKIQRTERGDSAVYLCASSPSMNTEAFFGQGTRLTVV.

The sample holds a few counts of this clone. The chain carries TRBV7-2 and TRBJ2-1; tentatively, D is TRBD1 (5 bases). Trimming left V 4 bases short and J 14 bases short, with 18 bases between. Germline CDR1 and CDR2: SGHTA and FQGNSA. There are 13 residues in the CDR3. The CDR3 sequence is CASSSIAQDSEFF. CDR3 coding DNA: TGTGCCAGCAGCTCCATCGCCCAAGACAGCGAGTTCTTC. The entire variable domain, with the rest obtained from reference TRBV7-2 and TRBJ2-1, is as follows: GAGVSQSPSNKVTEKGKDVELRCDPISGHTALYWYRQSLGQGLEFLIYFQGNSAPDKSGLPSDRFSAERTGGSVSTLTIQRTQQEDSAVYLCASSSIAQDSEFFGPGTRLTVL.

This chain joins TRBV14 and TRBJ2-3; no clear D gene. The CDR3 length is 17 residues. Germline V gene sequence: CDR1 SGHDN, CDR2 FVKESK. V lost 0 bases and J 4 bases, leaving 17 bases between the germline ends. This CDR3 is CASSQDGPLNAADTQYF. The CDR3 nucleotides read TGTGCCAGCAGCCAAGATGGTCCCCTTAACGCAGCAGATACGCAGTATTTT.

This clone has more than one count but fewer than ten. This sequence joins TRBV18 and TRBJ1-1; D remains unclear. V was shortened by 3 bases and J by 5 bases, with 13 bases between the two germline ends. The CDR3 totals 14 residues. The germline V gene has CDR1 KGHSH and CDR2 LQKENI. The CDR3 spells CASSPRGLETEAFF. The DNA for the CDR3 is TGTGCCAGCTCACCTCGGGGTTTGGAAACTGAAGCTTTCTTT.

The rearrangement links TRBV7-6 to TRBJ2-5, with D possibly being TRBD1 (6 bases). This CDR3 is built from 17 residues. V dropped 0 bases and J dropped 2 bases, with 16 bases sitting between them. The germline gives CDR1 SGHVS, CDR2 FNYEAQ. The CDR3 here is CASSLAVGTTEQETQYF. As DNA, the CDR3 is TGTGCCAGCAGCTTAGCCGTGGGGACAACCGAACAAGAGACCCAGTACTTC. The whole variable domain, remainder taken from reference TRBV7-6 and TRBJ2-5, is GAGVSQSPRYKVTKRGQDVALRCDPISGHVSLYWYRQALGQGPEFLTYFNYEAQQDKSGLPNDRFSAERPEGSISTLTIQRTEQRDSAMYRCASSLAVGTTEQETQYFGPGTRLLVL.

CDR3 nucleotide sequence: TGTGCCAGCAGCTTGACGATAATGTTGGGAGGTAATCAGCCCCAGCATTTT. Translating gives CASSLTIMLGGNQPQHF. The chain recombines TRBV5-5 with TRBJ1-5; D unclear. The CDR3 length is 17 residues. Looked up from germline, CDR1 is SGHKS and CDR2 is YYEKEE (reference sequence). The V and J ends lost 1 base and 4 bases respectively, with 18 bases between them.

There are a few counts of this clone. The rearrangement links TRBV5-1 to TRBJ1-5; 7 nucleotides agree with TRBD1. Germline V gives CDR1 SGHRS, CDR2 YFSETQ. Germline trimming cut 0 bases from V and 10 bases from J; bases unmatched to any gene: 7. The CDR3 is 14 residues long. CDR3 sequence: CASSLGTGSAPQHF. CDR3 in DNA: TGCGCCAGCAGCTTGGGGACAGGATCGGCTCCCCAGCATTTT.

J is TRBJ2-1 and V is TRBV4-2, with 10 bases lining up with TRBD2. V lost 0 bases, J lost 3 bases, and 8 bases stayed unmatched. CDR3 length equals 18 residues. The germline V gene has CDR1 LGHNA and CDR2 YNFKEQ. CDR3 amino acids: CASSQDSLAGASYNEQFF. The CDR3 DNA reads as TGTGCCAGCAGCCAAGATAGCCTAGCGGGGGCCAGCTACAATGAGCAGTTCTTC.

The CDR3 DNA follows: TGTGCCAGCAGCTTGGGGTTACGGGGAACGGACGAGCAGTACGTC. It encodes CASSLGLRGTDEQYV. The rearrangement joins TRBV5-8 to TRBJ2-7, with TRBD2 as a possible D gene (5 bases). The V end was cut by 0 bases, the J end by 5 bases, with 15 bases between. Germline V gene lookup returns CDR1 SGHTS and CDR2 YDEGEE. The CDR3 runs to 15 residues.

This chain uses TRBV7-9 with TRBJ2-1; 12 bases agree with TRBD2. V lost 6 bases and J lost 8; bases outside the gene matches: 17. CDR1 and CDR2 from the germline V gene are SEHNR and FQNEAQ (reference sequence). The CDR3 is 18 residues long. CDR3 sequence: CASSHRTSGAYNIYEQFF. DNA for the CDR3: TGTGCCAGCAGTCATAGGACTAGCGGGGCCTACAATATCTATGAGCAGTTCTTC.

The chain uses TRBV5-6 and TRBJ1-1; D may be TRBD1 (5 bases). Germline assignment: CDR1 SGHDT and CDR2 YYEEEE. The ends were cut back, 4 bases at V and 1 base at J, with 11 bases in the middle. This CDR3 contains 14 residues. CDR3 region: CASSLPQGNTEAFF. The CDR3 DNA reads as TGTGCCAGCAGCCTCCCTCAGGGGAACACTGAAGCTTTCTTT. The full variable domain, completed using reference TRBV5-6 and TRBJ1-1, is DAGVTQSPTHLIKTRGQQVTLRCSPKSGHDTVSWYQQALGQGPQFIFQYYEEEERQRGNFPDRFSGHQFPNYSSELNVNALLLGDSALYLCASSLPQGNTEAFFGQGTRLTVV.

The table lists this clone with a count of one. The rearrangement joins TRBV11-2 to TRBJ1-1; 7 bases align to TRBD1. There are 17 residues in the CDR3. Germline loops: CDR1 SGHAT, CDR2 FQNNGV. The V segment lost 3 bases and the J segment 1 base; nucleotides outside the gene matches: 11. The CDR3: CASSLASTGWRNTEAFF. In DNA form, the CDR3 reads TGTGCCAGCAGCTTGGCTTCGACAGGGTGGCGGAACACTGAAGCTTTCTTT.

The chain links TRBV6-5 to TRBJ2-7; D is possibly TRBD1 (5 bases). Germline V gene data show CDR1 as MNHEY and CDR2 as SVGAGI. This CDR3 spans 14 amino acids. V lost 5 bases to trimming and J lost 7 bases, with 18 bases between them. As DNA, the CDR3 is TGTGCCAGCAGTCTTGGACAAGGACGATTGGAGCAGTACTTC. It yields the protein CASSLGQGRLEQYF.

This clone was counted between two and nine times. The CDR3 sequence: CASSLSGTTRPQHF. The CDR3 nucleotides are TGTGCCAGCAGCCTATCAGGGACAACCCGGCCCCAGCATTTT. The rearrangement joins TRBV3-1 (or the pseudogene TRBV3-2) to TRBJ1-5; maybe TRBD1 (6 bases). The CDR3 length is 14 residues. The germline V and J ends were trimmed by 4 bases and 9 bases, with 16 bases remaining between them. Germline V gene data show CDR1 as LGHDT and CDR2 as YNNKEL (reference sequence).

The genes are TRBV5-6 and TRBJ2-3, with D perhaps TRBD1 (5 bases). This CDR3 has 16 residues. Germline-derived CDR1 and CDR2 are SGHDT and YYEEEE. V was clipped by 1 base and J by 5 bases, with 17 bases between them. The CDR3 sequence: CASSLRWQGEKDTQYF. CDR3 nucleotides: TGTGCCAGCAGCTTGCGTTGGCAGGGTGAGAAAGATACGCAGTATTTT.

The V call is TRBV6-6, the J call TRBJ1-5; D may be TRBD1 (5 bases). This CDR3 region has 14 residues. Looked up from germline, CDR1 is MNHNY and CDR2 is SVGAGI (reference sequence). The germline V and J ends were trimmed by 5 bases and 7 bases, with 15 bases remaining between them. CDR3 sequence reads: CASSPDSAWQPQHF. CDR3 coding DNA: TGTGCCAGCAGTCCAGACAGCGCGTGGCAGCCCCAGCATTTT.

V gene TRBV7-2 combines with J gene TRBJ2-5; 7 bases match TRBD2. Germline loops: CDR1 SGHTA, CDR2 FQGNSA. CDR3 length: 15 amino acids. J was trimmed by 0 bases and V by 4 bases; bases with no gene match: 5. In nucleotides, the CDR3 is TGTGCCAGCAGCTCCGGTACTAGCGACCAAGAGACCCAGTACTTC. Translating gives CASSSGTSDQETQYF. Looking up the rest from reference TRBV7-2 and TRBJ2-5 gives the full variable domain: GAGVSQSPSNKVTEKGKDVELRCDPISGHTALYWYRQSLGQGLEFLIYFQGNSAPDKSGLPSDRFSAERTGGSVSTLTIQRTQQEDSAVYLCASSSGTSDQETQYFGPGTRLLVL.